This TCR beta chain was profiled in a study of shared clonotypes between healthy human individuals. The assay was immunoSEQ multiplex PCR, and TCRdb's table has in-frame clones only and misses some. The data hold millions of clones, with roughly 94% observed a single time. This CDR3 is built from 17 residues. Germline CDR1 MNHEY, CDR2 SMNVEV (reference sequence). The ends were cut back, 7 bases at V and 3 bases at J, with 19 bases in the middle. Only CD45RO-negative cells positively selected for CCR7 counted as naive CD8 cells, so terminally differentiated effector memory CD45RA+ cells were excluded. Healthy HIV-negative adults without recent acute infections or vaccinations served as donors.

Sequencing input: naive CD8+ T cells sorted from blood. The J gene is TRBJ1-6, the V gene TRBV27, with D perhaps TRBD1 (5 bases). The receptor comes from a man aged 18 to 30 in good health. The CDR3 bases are TGTGCCAGCACCGATCGGGGGGGATTGGTCTATAATTCACCCCTCCACTTT. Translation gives CASTDRGGLVYNSPLHF.